Each of the 21 T cell receptor beta chains below was sequenced from the same sample in a study of CD8 T cells in ankylosing spondylitis (dated by TCRdb to the late 2010s). Libraries were prepared through 5' RACE. TCRdb names Illumina HiSeq 2500 as the instrument used. TCRdb reworked the public reads: Q25 trimming with fastp, MiXCR clone assembly, productive beta chains retained. Identical CDR3 protein sequences are pooled into one entry, listed with their most common genes and DNA. The sample table contains approximately 42,000 distinct CDR3 sequences; only one count was recorded for under 5% of them. The ten largest clonotypes hold 4% to 4.5% of the sample. The sequencing sample was made of blood, either unsorted or a sorted T cell fraction (not recorded which). Source of these receptors: a female donor with ankylosing spondylitis or in good health (not recorded which).

This clonotype came up many times. The chain recombines TRBV9 with TRBJ2-2; D gene uncertain. Looked up from germline, CDR1 is SGDLS and CDR2 is YYNGEE. V was clipped by 1 base and J by 1 base, with 8 bases between them. The CDR3 has 15 amino acids. The CDR3 sequence: CASSVTPQNTGELFF. The CDR3 DNA follows: TGTGCCAGCAGCGTAACGCCCCAGAACACCGGGGAGCTGTTTTTT.

CDR3: CASSVDREIYEQYF. In nucleotides, the CDR3 is TGTGCCAGCAGCGTGGACAGGGAAATCTACGAGCAGTACTTC. The chain links TRBV9 to TRBJ2-7, with 8 bases aligning to TRBD1. Germline CDR1 reads SGDLS; CDR2 reads YYNGEE. The CDR3 length is 14 residues. Trimming at V came to 2 bases and at J to 3 bases, leaving 4 bases not matched to a gene. Based on the CDR3 plus reference TRBV9 and TRBJ2-7, the full variable domain is DSGVTQTPKHLITATGQRVTLRCSPRSGDLSVYWYQQSLDQGLQFLIQYYNGEERAKGNILERFSAQQFPDLHSELNLSSLELGDSALYFCASSVDREIYEQYFGPGTRLTVT.

This clonotype was detected ten times or more. V gene TRBV9 combines with J gene TRBJ2-7; 8 bases agree with TRBD2. The CDR3 loop spans 13 amino acids. CDR1 and CDR2 from the germline V gene are SGDLS and YYNGEE. With V trimmed by 3 bases and J by 5 bases, 4 bases remained unmatched. The CDR3 DNA reads as TGTGCCAGCAGCGCGGGGGGGGAGGACGAGCAGTACTTC. Translation gives CASSAGGEDEQYF.

By share, this clonotype counts as medium-sized. V usage is TRBV9 and J usage is TRBJ2-5, with a possible D match to TRBD1 (5 bases). Trimming pared 0 bases from V and 4 bases from J, leaving 7 bases between. This CDR3 region has 13 residues. Germline V gene data show CDR1 as SGDLS and CDR2 as YYNGEE. CDR3 in amino acids: CASSVGRGETQYF. The CDR3 DNA reads as TGTGCCAGCAGCGTAGGTAGGGGAGAGACCCAGTACTTC.

In this sample, this clonotype turned up many times. This chain joins TRBV9 and TRBJ1-3, with D possibly being TRBD1 (5 bases). This CDR3 contains 14 residues. Trimming left V 0 bases short and J 2 bases short, with 6 bases between. CDR1 and CDR2 (germline): SGDLS, YYNGEE. CDR3 bases: TGTGCCAGCAGCGTAGCCAGGGCTGGAAACACCATATATTTT. It codes for CASSVARAGNTIYF.

The gene calls are TRBV9 and TRBJ2-3; 9 bases are shared with TRBD1. Germline assignment: CDR1 SGDLS and CDR2 YYNGEE. This CDR3 has 14 amino acids. Trimming removed 4 bases from V and 8 bases from J; junction bases left unmatched: 8. The CDR3 bases are TGTGCCAGCAGCCCCCGGACAGGGGAAGGTACGCAGTATTTT. Its translation: CASSPRTGEGTQYF.

This clonotype was seen at least ten times. CDR3 sequence: CASSVVADTQYF. The CDR3 nucleotides are TGTGCCAGCAGCGTAGTGGCTGATACGCAGTATTTT. The gene calls are TRBV9 and TRBJ2-3; the D is unclear. The germline CDR1 and CDR2 sequences are SGDLS and YYNGEE. V gave up 0 bases and J gave up 6 bases, with 5 bases separating them. The CDR3 consists of 12 residues.

This chain links TRBV9 with TRBJ2-4; 9 nucleotides line up with TRBD1. V lost 3 bases to trimming and J lost 7 bases; unmatched junction nucleotides: 5. Germline values: CDR1 SGDLS, CDR2 YYNGEE. CDR3 size: 14 residues. The CDR3 loop reads CASSEGTGNNIQYF. The CDR3 coding sequence is TGTGCCAGCAGCGAGGGGACAGGGAACAACATTCAGTACTTC.

The chain employs TRBV9 and TRBJ2-5; tentatively, D is TRBD1 (6 bases). The CDR3 runs 15 residues. Germline CDR1 and CDR2: SGDLS and YYNGEE. V was cut by 1 base and J by 4 bases, with 14 bases left in between. The CDR3 reads CASSVLGEGGETQYF. The CDR3 DNA follows: TGTGCCAGCAGCGTACTAGGAGAAGGGGGAGAGACCCAGTACTTC.

There are a few counts of this clonotype. This chain joins TRBV9 and TRBJ2-2, with TRBD1 matching over 7 bases. The CDR3 totals 16 residues. CDR1 is SGDLS and CDR2 is YYNGEE in the germline V gene. V lost 4 bases and J lost 4; bases outside the gene matches: 10. The CDR3 reads CASSPATGVRTGELFF. The CDR3 DNA reads TGTGCCAGCAGCCCAGCTACAGGGGTACGCACCGGGGAGCTGTTTTTT.

The chain recombines TRBV9 with TRBJ2-1; no reliable D call. The V and J ends lost 3 bases and 11 bases respectively, with 12 bases between them. The CDR3 has 12 amino acids. Germline loops: CDR1 SGDLS, CDR2 YYNGEE. DNA for the CDR3: TGTGCCAGCAGCGCACCACGGGCAAAGCAGTTCTTC. This encodes CASSAPRAKQFF.

This clonotype was observed many times. This chain links TRBV9 with TRBJ1-4, with unresolved D. The CDR3 covers 14 residues. V was pared by 0 bases and J by 8 bases, with 11 bases between. Germline CDR1 and CDR2: SGDLS and YYNGEE. The CDR3 DNA sequence: TGTGCCAGCAGCGTAGGGAGGGATGAAGAAAAACTGTTTTTT. Amino acids: CASSVGRDEEKLFF.

There are many counts of this clonotype. The CDR3 spells CASSLTGDSSYEQYF. The CDR3 nucleotides are TGTGCCAGCAGCCTCACAGGAGATTCCTCCTACGAGCAGTACTTC. The V gene is TRBV9, the J gene TRBJ2-7; D is perhaps TRBD1 (5 bases). Deletions cut 4 bases from V and 0 bases from J, with 14 bases between. The CDR3 runs 15 residues. Looked up from germline, CDR1 is SGDLS and CDR2 is YYNGEE.

This clonotype has ten or more counts. With a much larger clone just one base away, this may be a read error. V is TRBV9 and J is TRBJ2-7, with D tentatively TRBD1 (5 bases). Germline values: CDR1 SGDLS, CDR2 YYNGEE. CDR3 size: 14 residues. V was cut by 0 bases and J by 5 bases, with 12 bases left in between. Written as DNA, the CDR3 is TGTGCCAGCAGCGTAGGGGCTGGGGCCAACGAGCAGTACTTC. Translation gives CASSVGAGANEQYF.

This clonotype was counted ten times or more. V is TRBV9 and J is TRBJ2-3; no definite D call. Germline loops: CDR1 SGDLS, CDR2 YYNGEE. V was cut by 4 bases and J by 2 bases, with 11 bases left in between. This CDR3 is built from 14 residues. This chain's CDR3 is CASSPQSITDTQYF. In DNA form, the CDR3 reads TGTGCCAGCAGCCCCCAAAGTATCACAGATACGCAGTATTTT.

This clonotype was recorded at least ten times. This chain connects TRBV9 to TRBJ2-5; the D is unclear. Deletions cut 0 bases from V and 1 base from J, with 10 bases between. Germline-derived CDR1 and CDR2 are SGDLS and YYNGEE. This CDR3 comprises 15 residues. CDR3 nucleotide sequence: TGTGCCAGCAGCGTAGGGGCCCGGTTCCAAGAGACCCAGTACTTC. Residues: CASSVGARFQETQYF.

By share of the sample, this clonotype is medium-sized. The gene calls are TRBV9 and TRBJ2-2; a weak D match, TRBD2 (6 bases). The CDR3 consists of 15 residues. Germline assignment: CDR1 SGDLS and CDR2 YYNGEE. Trimming removed 4 bases from V and 5 bases from J, with 15 bases in between. This CDR3 is CASSPGTAPTGELFF. The CDR3 nucleotides read TGTGCCAGCAGCCCCGGGACTGCCCCAACCGGGGAGCTGTTTTTT.

In this sample, this clonotype turned up many times. The chain carries TRBV9 and TRBJ2-1, with D possibly being TRBD1 or TRBD2 (5 bases each). This CDR3 spans 15 amino acids. With 0 bases removed from V and 7 bases from J, the gap between germline ends came to 14 bases. Germline assignment: CDR1 SGDLS and CDR2 YYNGEE. The CDR3 nucleotides read TGTGCCAGCAGCGTAGAGGTTATCAGGGAGAATGAGCAGTTCTTC. This sequence encodes CASSVEVIRENEQFF.

This clonotype was detected a few times. A much larger clone differs from this one at a single base, so this may be a read error. V usage is TRBV9 and J usage is TRBJ1-2; D call uncertain. This CDR3 is built from 12 residues. The V end lost 0 bases, the J end lost 8 bases, and 8 bases lay between the germline ends. Germline CDR1 is SGDLS and CDR2 is YYNGEE. DNA for the CDR3: TGTGCCAGCAGCGTAGCCGGGGAAGGCTACACCTTC. Protein: CASSVAGEGYTF. Based on the CDR3 plus reference TRBV9 and TRBJ1-2, the full variable domain is DSGVTQTPKHLITATGQRVTLRCSPRSGDLSVYWYQQSLDQGLQFLIQYYNGEERAKGNILERFSAQQFPDLHSELNLSSLELGDSALYFCASSVAGEGYTFGSGTRLTVV.

This clonotype was detected many times. The rearrangement joins TRBV9 to TRBJ2-3; 8 positions agree with TRBD2. The germline V gene has CDR1 SGDLS and CDR2 YYNGEE. V was pared by 2 bases and J by 6 bases, with 8 bases of the junction left unmatched. This CDR3 is 15 amino acids long. The CDR3 region is CASSVGGLASDTQYF. The CDR3 DNA reads TGTGCCAGCAGCGTTGGCGGACTAGCATCCGATACGCAGTATTTT.

This clonotype was counted ten times or more. The rearrangement joins TRBV9 to TRBJ2-7; 8 nucleotides match TRBD1. The germline gives CDR1 SGDLS, CDR2 YYNGEE. The CDR3 totals 14 residues. V shed 3 bases and J 3 bases; nucleotides not matched to a gene: 5. The CDR3 sequence is CASSAGTGHYEQYF. The DNA of the CDR3 is TGTGCCAGCAGCGCCGGGACAGGTCACTACGAGCAGTACTTC.